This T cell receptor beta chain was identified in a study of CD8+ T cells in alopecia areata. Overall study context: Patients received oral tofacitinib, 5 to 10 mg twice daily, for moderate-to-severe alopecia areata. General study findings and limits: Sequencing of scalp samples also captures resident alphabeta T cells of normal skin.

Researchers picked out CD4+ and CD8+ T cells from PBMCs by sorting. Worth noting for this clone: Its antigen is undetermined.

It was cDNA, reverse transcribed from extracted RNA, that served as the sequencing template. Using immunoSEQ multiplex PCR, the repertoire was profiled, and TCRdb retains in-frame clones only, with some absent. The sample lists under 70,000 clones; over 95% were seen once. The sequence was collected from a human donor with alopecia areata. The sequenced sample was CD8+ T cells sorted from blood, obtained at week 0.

CDR3 amino acids: CASIYSTEAFF. The CDR3 nucleotides read TGTGCCAGCATCTACTCCACTGAAGCTTTCTTT. The chain recombines TRBV6-6 with TRBJ1-1; D not certain. Between the trimmed V and J ends, which lost 7 bases and 4 bases, there was a span of 7 bases. The germline V gene has CDR1 MNHNY and CDR2 SVGAGI (reference sequence). The CDR3 contains 11 residues.